These 12 T cell receptor beta chains originate from one sample sequenced in a study of T-cell reconstitution after alpha-beta-depleted transplantation in children (dated by TCRdb to the mid-2010s). Libraries were prepared through PCR. Instrument used: Illumina HiSeq 2500. Molecular barcoding was employed in the preparation of TCR libraries, with unique molecular identifiers being used to normalize TCRbeta repertoire quantification. TCRdb reprocessed the public reads (quality trimming at Q25 with fastp, clone calling with MiXCR) and kept in-frame beta chains. All rows with the same CDR3 protein become a single entry with the most common DNA and genes. The sample yields a few hundred thousand distinct CDR3 sequences; over 9.5% were counted once. The ten top clones hold 5.1% of the sample. This specimen was PBMCs from the stem cell graft donor, taken from the stem cell graft. These receptors were taken from a human donor who donated a stem cell graft to a child with SCID.

This clonotype appeared many times. This sequence joins TRBV2 and TRBJ2-5, with 7 nucleotides matching TRBD1. The germline V gene encodes CDR1 SNHLY and CDR2 FYNNEI. CDR3 length: 14 amino acids. V was pared by 6 bases and J by 3 bases, with 7 bases of the junction left unmatched. The CDR3 region has the DNA TGTGCCAGCAGGGTGGGACAGATCGAAGAGACCCAGTACTTC. It codes for CASRVGQIEETQYF.

This clonotype was detected ten times or more. The CDR3 loop reads CASSSTGISTDTQYF. Here the CDR3 DNA reads TGCGCCAGCAGCTCTACAGGTATTAGCACAGATACGCAGTATTTT. This chain connects TRBV5-1 to TRBJ2-3; TRBD1 might be the D (5 bases). Trimming shortened V by 3 bases and J by 0 bases, and 11 bases separated the two germline ends. The CDR3 has 15 residues. Germline V gene data show CDR1 as SGHRS and CDR2 as YFSETQ.

V and J are TRBV4-3 and TRBJ1-2; TRBD1 is a possible D gene (5 bases). The germline V gene has CDR1 LGHNA and CDR2 YSLEER. There are 15 residues in the CDR3. The V end lost 0 bases, the J end lost 8 bases, and 16 bases lay between the germline ends. CDR3 nucleotides: TGCGCCAGCAGCCAAGACAGGCAGGGAGCGTACGGCTACACCTTC. Residues: CASSQDRQGAYGYTF.

This clonotype was recorded at least ten times. The V gene is TRBV19, the J gene TRBJ2-3, with 9 bases matching TRBD2. Trimming took 3 bases from V and 5 from J; bases not matched to a gene: 12. Germline V CDR1 and CDR2: LNHDA, SQIVND (reference sequence). The CDR3 spans 17 residues. The CDR3 spells CASSIDLGGGAVDTQYF. The CDR3 coding sequence is TGTGCCAGTAGTATTGATCTCGGCGGGGGGGCCGTAGATACGCAGTATTTT.

Many counts were recorded for this clonotype. The chain joins TRBV5-1 to TRBJ1-6; weak D call: TRBD1 (6 bases). This CDR3 is 16 amino acids long. Trimming took 0 bases from V and 0 from J, leaving 7 bases between them. Germline V gene sequence: CDR1 SGHRS, CDR2 YFSETQ. DNA for the CDR3: TGCGCCAGCAGCTTGGTACAGGGCTCCTATAATTCACCCCTCCACTTT. Translating gives CASSLVQGSYNSPLHF. The full variable domain, in which reference TRBV5-1 and TRBJ1-6 provide the parts outside the CDR3, is KAGVTQTPRYLIKTRGQQVTLSCSPISGHRSVSWYQQTPGQGLQFLFEYFSETQRNKGNFPGRFSGRQFSNSRSEMNVSTLELGDSALYLCASSLVQGSYNSPLHFGNGTRLTVT.

The chain combines TRBV18 with TRBJ1-5, with D maybe TRBD1 (6 bases). This CDR3 is built from 15 residues. In germline, CDR1 is KGHSH, CDR2 LQKENI. The V and J ends lost 6 bases and 7 bases respectively, with 19 bases between them. CDR3 DNA sequence: TGTGCCAGCTCCCGGATAAGACAAGGGGGGCAGCCCCAGCATTTT. It encodes CASSRIRQGGQPQHF.

This clonotype was picked up many times. The chain combines TRBV11-2 with TRBJ1-2, with 8 bases identical to TRBD1. V lost 5 bases to trimming and J lost 4 bases; unmatched junction nucleotides: 18. Germline V gives CDR1 SGHAT, CDR2 FQNNGV. The CDR3 contains 18 residues. The CDR3 DNA is TGTGCCAGCAGCCTCCGGCCTGGGACAGGCAAGTTCCTCTATGGCTACACCTTC. Translating gives CASSLRPGTGKFLYGYTF.

The rearrangement links TRBV4-1 to TRBJ1-4; D is ambiguous. V lost 3 bases to trimming and J lost 3 bases, with 20 bases between them. The CDR3 is made up of 18 amino acids. CDR1 is MGHRA and CDR2 is YSYEKL in the germline V gene. The CDR3 sequence is CASSHGSLGFVANEKLFF. In nucleotides, the CDR3 is TGCGCCAGCAGCCACGGATCATTGGGGTTCGTGGCTAATGAAAAACTGTTTTTT.

This clonotype was seen at least ten times. The chain combines TRBV3-1 with TRBJ2-5; 10 bases agree with TRBD1. V lost 0 bases and J lost 6; bases outside the gene matches: 7. CDR3 length: 16 amino acids. Germline values: CDR1 LGHDT, CDR2 YNNKEL (reference sequence). CDR3 protein: CASSQDRGQGGKTQYF. Here the CDR3 DNA reads TGTGCCAGCAGCCAAGATCGAGGACAGGGGGGGAAGACCCAGTACTTC.

This clonotype has ten or more counts. Here the CDR3 DNA reads TGTGCCAGCAGCGGGGAGGCAGGGATCGCTTTCTTT. Translated: CASSGEAGIAFF. This chain connects TRBV5-6 to TRBJ1-1; D may be TRBD1 (5 bases). CDR1 is SGHDT and CDR2 is YYEEEE in the germline V gene. V was shortened by 4 bases and J by 11 bases, with 15 bases between the two germline ends. The CDR3 loop spans 12 amino acids.

This clonotype was found many times. This rearrangement joins TRBV3-1 to TRBJ1-2, with 9 bases that match TRBD1. The germline V gene has CDR1 LGHDT and CDR2 YNNKEL (reference sequence). Trimming took 3 bases from V and 7 from J; bases not matched to a gene: 12. This CDR3 is built from 16 residues. The CDR3: CASSQWTGTGLSGYTF. As DNA, the CDR3 is TGTGCCAGCAGCCAGTGGACCGGGACAGGGCTCTCTGGCTACACCTTC. Filled out from reference TRBV3-1 and TRBJ1-2, the complete variable domain reads DTAVSQTPKYLVTQMGNDKSIKCEQNLGHDTMYWYKQDSKKFLKIMFSYNNKELIINETVPNRFSPKSPDKAHLNLHINSLELGDSAVYFCASSQWTGTGLSGYTFGSGTRLTVV.

In its sample, this clonotype was seen many times. V and J are TRBV6-5 and TRBJ1-1; D not resolved. Germline V gives CDR1 MNHEY, CDR2 SVGAGI. This CDR3 is 13 amino acids long. The germline V and J ends were trimmed by 0 bases and 6 bases, with 8 bases remaining between them. This CDR3 is CASSYSSGAEAFF. CDR3 in DNA: TGTGCCAGCAGTTACTCGAGTGGCGCTGAAGCTTTCTTT.